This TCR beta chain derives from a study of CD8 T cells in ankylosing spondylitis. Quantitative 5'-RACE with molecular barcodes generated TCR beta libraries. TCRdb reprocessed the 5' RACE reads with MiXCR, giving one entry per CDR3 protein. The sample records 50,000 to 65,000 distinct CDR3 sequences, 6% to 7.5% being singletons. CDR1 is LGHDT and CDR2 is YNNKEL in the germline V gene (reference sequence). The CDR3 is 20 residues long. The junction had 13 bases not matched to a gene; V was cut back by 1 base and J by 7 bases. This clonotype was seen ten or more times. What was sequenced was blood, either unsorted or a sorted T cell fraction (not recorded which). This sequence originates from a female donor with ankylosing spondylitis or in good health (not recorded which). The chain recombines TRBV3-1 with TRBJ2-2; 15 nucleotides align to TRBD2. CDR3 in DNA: TGTGCCAGCAGCCAAGTTTCTTGGACTAGCGGGGGGGCCGACGTCGGGGAGCTGTTTTTT. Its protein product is CASSQVSWTSGGADVGELFF.